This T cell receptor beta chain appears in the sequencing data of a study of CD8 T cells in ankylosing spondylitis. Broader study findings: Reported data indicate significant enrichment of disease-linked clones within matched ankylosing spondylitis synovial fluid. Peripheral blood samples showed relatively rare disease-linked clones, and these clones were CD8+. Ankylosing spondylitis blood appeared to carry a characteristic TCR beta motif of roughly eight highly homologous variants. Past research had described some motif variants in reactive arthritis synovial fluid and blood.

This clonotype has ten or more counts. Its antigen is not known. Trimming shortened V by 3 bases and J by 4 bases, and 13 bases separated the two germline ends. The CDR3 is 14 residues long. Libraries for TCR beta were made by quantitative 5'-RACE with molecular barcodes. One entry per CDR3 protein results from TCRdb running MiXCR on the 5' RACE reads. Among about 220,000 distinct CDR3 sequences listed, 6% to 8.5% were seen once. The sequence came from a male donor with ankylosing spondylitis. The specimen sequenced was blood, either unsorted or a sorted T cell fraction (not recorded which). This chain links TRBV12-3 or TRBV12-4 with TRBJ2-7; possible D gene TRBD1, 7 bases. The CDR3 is CASSLEGARYEQYF. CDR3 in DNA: TGTGCCAGCAGTTTGGAGGGGGCGCGTTACGAGCAGTACTTC.